A selection of T cell receptor beta chains follows, all from one sample in a study of regulatory T cells in long-lasting Graves disease. TCRdb passed the multiplex PCR reads through MiXCR, listing each CDR3 protein once. The sample includes hundreds of thousands of distinct CDR3 sequences, more than 10% seen only once; the top ten take roughly 8.2%. A further study also used this sample, focusing on T cells in Graves' hyperthyroidism and ophthalmopathy.

The specimen was peripheral blood mononuclear cells (PBMCs), collected at new diagnosis, from a patient treated with antithyroid drugs. The receptors here all came from a young woman with Graves disease. Both conserved end residues are part of each CDR3. A D gene is named only where the DNA matches it firmly. Size tells how often a clone was seen (once, few, many) or the class of an expanded clone, and some rows leave it out.

D: NA
size: NA
V: TRBV7-9
J: TRBJ2-7
CDR3: CASSLVRMSYEQYF
DNA: TGTGCCAGCAGCTTAGTTCGGATGAGCTACGAGCAGTACTTC

D: NA
size: many
V: TRBV6-1
J: TRBJ2-7
CDR3: CASSQGGYEQYF
DNA: TGTGCCAGCAGCCAGGGGGGTTACGAGCAGTACTTC

D: NA
size: few
V: TRBV20-1
J: TRBJ1-3
CDR3: CSAREAPTVYF
DNA: TGCAGTGCTAGAGAGGCTCCCACCGTATATTTT

D: NA
size: many
V: TRBV20-1
J: TRBJ2-1
CDR3: CSAARGSYSYNEQFF
DNA: TGCAGTGCTGCCCGGGGCTCATACTCCTACAATGAGCAGTTCTTC

D: TRBD2
size: NA
V: TRBV28
J: TRBJ2-1
CDR3: CASSLFAGGEQFF
DNA: TGTGCCAGCAGTTTGTTTGCGGGGGGTGAGCAGTTCTTC

D: NA
size: few
V: TRBV5-1
J: TRBJ1-1
CDR3: CASSPPRLREAFF
DNA: TGCGCCAGCAGCCCCCCCCGTTTGCGCGAGGCTTTCTTT

D: NA
size: few
V: TRBV19
J: TRBJ1-6
CDR3: CASSTDLESPLHF
DNA: TGTGCCAGTAGTACCGACCTGGAATCACCCCTCCACTTT

D: TRBD2
size: NA
V: TRBV7-3
J: TRBJ2-7
CDR3: CASSSSGPGGYEQYF
DNA: TGTGCCAGCAGCTCATCTGGACCGGGGGGTTACGAGCAGTACTTC

D: NA
size: few
V: TRBV4-3
J: TRBJ1-4
CDR3: CASSQEYEKLFF
DNA: TGCGCCAGCAGCCAAGAATATGAAAAACTGTTTTTT

D: TRBD2
size: NA
V: TRBV20-1
J: TRBJ2-5
CDR3: CSASGRARRGTKTQYF
DNA: TGCAGTGCTAGCGGGAGGGCCCGAAGAGGGACAAAGACCCAGTACTTC

D: NA
size: NA
V: TRBV6-2/TRBV6-3
J: TRBJ2-5
CDR3: CASSYSIGVQIQYQETQYF
DNA: TGTGCCAGCAGTTACTCGATAGGGGTTCAGATCCAGTACCAAGAGACCCAGTACTTC

D: TRBD2
size: many
V: TRBV7-2
J: TRBJ2-1
CDR3: CASSLFATSGSDEQFF
DNA: TGTGCCAGCAGCTTATTCGCGACTAGCGGGAGTGATGAGCAGTTCTTC

D: NA
size: many
V: TRBV6-2/TRBV6-3
J: TRBJ1-6
CDR3: CASSREQRDNSPLHF
DNA: TGTGCCAGCAGTCGGGAACAGCGGGATAATTCACCCCTCCACTTT

D: NA
size: few
V: TRBV29-1
J: TRBJ1-1
CDR3: CSVHWGTEAFF
DNA: TGCAGCGTCCACTGGGGCACTGAAGCTTTCTTT

D: TRBD2
size: few
V: TRBV19
J: TRBJ2-3
CDR3: CASSLGLAVTTDTQYF
DNA: TGTGCCAGTAGTCTCGGACTAGCGGTAACTACAGATACGCAGTATTTT

D: NA
size: few
V: TRBV5-1
J: TRBJ2-6
CDR3: CASSLWEATEDVLTF
DNA: TGCGCCAGCAGCTTGTGGGAGGCCACAGAGGACGTCCTGACTTTC

D: NA
size: many
V: TRBV20-1
J: TRBJ2-7
CDR3: CSAVRGRAYEQYF
DNA: TGCAGTGCGGTAAGGGGCAGGGCCTACGAGCAGTACTTC

D: TRBD1
size: few
V: TRBV20-1
J: TRBJ2-1
CDR3: CSAGRDRVNEQFF
DNA: TGCAGTGCTGGGCGGGACAGGGTAAATGAGCAGTTCTTC

D: NA
size: many
V: TRBV28
J: TRBJ1-6
CDR3: CASSLRPGPLHF
DNA: TGTGCCAGCAGTTTACGCCCCGGACCCCTCCACTTT

D: NA
size: many
V: TRBV12-3/TRBV12-4
J: TRBJ2-7
CDR3: CASSSGGGGYEQYF
DNA: TGTGCCAGCAGTTCAGGGGGGGGAGGCTACGAGCAGTACTTC

D: NA
size: many
V: TRBV7-9
J: TRBJ2-5
CDR3: CASSSDLLETQYF
DNA: TGTGCCAGCAGCTCGGACCTTTTAGAGACCCAGTACTTC

D: TRBD1
size: once
V: TRBV11-3
J: TRBJ1-1
CDR3: CASSLGIRGQNTEAFF
DNA: TGTGCCAGCAGCTTGGGCATCAGGGGGCAGAACACTGAAGCTTTCTTT

D: NA
size: many
V: TRBV28
J: TRBJ1-2
CDR3: CASSFQGNGYTF
DNA: TGTGCCAGCAGCTTCCAGGGGAATGGCTACACCTTC

D: NA
size: many
V: TRBV15
J: TRBJ1-5
CDR3: CATSIYRTAGNQPQHF
DNA: TGTGCCACCAGCATCTACCGGACAGCGGGCAATCAGCCCCAGCATTTT

D: NA
size: NA
V: TRBV28
J: TRBJ2-7
CDR3: CASSLRAGWYEQYF
DNA: TGTGCCAGCAGTTTACGGGCAGGGTGGTACGAGCAGTACTTC

D: NA
size: many
V: TRBV2
J: TRBJ1-2
CDR3: CASSEEGTDIGYTF
DNA: TGTGCCAGCAGTGAAGAGGGGACGGACATCGGCTACACCTTC

D: NA
size: NA
V: TRBV6-2/TRBV6-3
J: TRBJ1-3
CDR3: CASSYRGSNTIYF
DNA: TGTGCCAGCAGTTACAGGGGATCAAACACCATATATTTT

D: NA
size: many
V: TRBV27
J: TRBJ1-6
CDR3: CASSPSSNSPLHF
DNA: TGTGCCAGCAGTCCCAGTTCCAATTCACCCCTCCACTTT

D: NA
size: NA
V: TRBV5-6
J: TRBJ1-4
CDR3: CASSLQGGANEKLFF
DNA: TGTGCCAGCAGCTTACAGGGTGGGGCTAATGAAAAACTGTTTTTT

D: NA
size: many
V: TRBV19
J: TRBJ2-3
CDR3: CASSFKGWDRTDTQYF
DNA: TGTGCCAGTAGTTTTAAGGGATGGGACCGCACAGATACGCAGTATTTT

D: NA
size: many
V: TRBV7-2
J: TRBJ1-1
CDR3: CASSWDLGTEAFF
DNA: TGTGCCAGCAGCTGGGACCTTGGAACTGAAGCTTTCTTT

D: NA
size: NA
V: TRBV28
J: TRBJ2-7
CDR3: CASMGTTTYEQYF
DNA: TGTGCCAGCATGGGGACAACCACCTACGAGCAGTACTTC

D: TRBD2
size: many
V: TRBV5-1
J: TRBJ2-1
CDR3: CASSLGLAGHNEQFF
DNA: TGCGCCAGCAGCCTCGGACTAGCGGGGCACAATGAGCAGTTCTTC

D: TRBD1
size: many
V: TRBV28
J: TRBJ2-5
CDR3: CASRAQGATKTQYF
DNA: TGTGCCAGCAGAGCCCAGGGGGCGACGAAGACCCAGTACTTC

D: NA
size: many
V: TRBV20-1
J: TRBJ1-2
CDR3: CSALRSGGIYGYTF
DNA: TGCAGTGCCCTACGATCCGGCGGAATCTATGGCTACACCTTC

D: NA
size: few
V: TRBV6-5
J: TRBJ2-7
CDR3: CASSYSADYEQYF
DNA: TGTGCCAGCAGTTACTCGGCAGACTACGAGCAGTACTTC

D: NA
size: many
V: TRBV18
J: TRBJ2-3
CDR3: CASSKVLTDTQYF
DNA: TGTGCCAGCTCTAAAGTTCTCACAGATACGCAGTATTTT

D: TRBD1
size: many
V: TRBV5-5
J: TRBJ2-7
CDR3: CASSSLGQGYEQYF
DNA: TGTGCCAGCAGCTCGCTAGGACAGGGCTACGAGCAGTACTTC

D: TRBD2
size: many
V: TRBV7-9
J: TRBJ2-7
CDR3: CASSLTSPGEQYF
DNA: TGTGCAAGCAGCTTGACTAGCCCCGGGGAGCAGTACTTC

D: NA
size: NA
V: TRBV4-3
J: TRBJ1-6
CDR3: CAGSPGAFPNYNSPLHF
DNA: TGCGCCGGCAGTCCTGGTGCGTTCCCTAATTATAATTCACCCCTCCACTTT

D: TRBD2
size: few
V: TRBV27
J: TRBJ2-1
CDR3: CASSLYGRASYNEQFF
DNA: TGTGCCAGCAGTTTATATGGGAGGGCCTCCTACAATGAGCAGTTCTTC

D: NA
size: many
V: TRBV10-3
J: TRBJ2-3
CDR3: CAISEFGITDTQYF
DNA: TGTGCCATCAGTGAGTTCGGGATCACAGATACGCAGTATTTT

D: NA
size: NA
V: TRBV19
J: TRBJ2-7
CDR3: CASSAGLSYEQYF
DNA: TGTGCCAGTAGTGCAGGGTTGTCCTACGAGCAGTACTTC

D: NA
size: many
V: TRBV4-3
J: TRBJ2-7
CDR3: CASSQVDRPDEQYF
DNA: TGCGCCAGCAGCCAAGTAGACCGGCCGGACGAGCAGTACTTC

D: TRBD1
size: few
V: TRBV6-5
J: TRBJ2-1
CDR3: CASSYSNLGGLSYNEQFF
DNA: TGTGCCAGCAGTTACTCGAATTTAGGGGGCCTATCCTACAATGAGCAGTTCTTC

D: NA
size: NA
V: TRBV12-3/TRBV12-4
J: TRBJ2-7
CDR3: CASSLGTGLNEQHF
DNA: TGTGCCAGCAGTTTGGGAACAGGATTGAACGAGCAGCACTTC